The 27 T cell receptor beta chains below all came from one sample that was sequenced in a study of vaccination and CD4 T cells after COVID-19 (dated by TCRdb to 2022 to 2024). Library preparation was by PCR. Sequencing used an Illumina iSeq 100. TCR sequencing of DNA from cultured CD4+ T cells used the Oncomine TCR Beta short-read assay at the Johns Hopkins FTIC core. TCRdb itself trimmed the public reads at Q25 with fastp, ran MiXCR and retained productive beta chains. Under each unique CDR3 protein, matching rows form one entry showing the most common genes and DNA. The sample profile shows roughly 7,500 distinct CDR3 sequences; 45% to 50% of them were found once. The ten largest clones capture approximately 20% of the sample. The treatment or condition label, as the study defines it: approximately nine-day PBMC culture with coronavirus spike peptide pools or control peptides (ViraFEST assay). Which antigens these TCRs recognize remains unknown.

Source material: CD4+ T cells from blood, cultured in vitro. The receptors were sampled from a human donor who had recovered from COVID-19.

In its sample, this clonotype is hyperexpanded. V usage is TRBV12-3 or TRBV12-4 and J usage is TRBJ1-6; 7 bases line up with TRBD1. The CDR3 totals 18 residues. Trimming cost V 5 bases and J 0 bases; bases outside gene matches: 10. Here the CDR3 reads CASSRTGVGSSYNSPLHF. The CDR3 coding sequence is TGTGCCAGCAGTAGAACAGGGGTCGGGAGCTCCTATAATTCACCCCTCCACTTT.

This clonotype appeared a single time. The chain is built from TRBV6-1 and TRBJ1-6, with a weak D call TRBD1 (5 bases). Germline V gives CDR1 MNHNS, CDR2 SASEGT. This CDR3 comprises 16 residues. V shed 2 bases and J shed 4 bases, with 12 bases lying between them. This CDR3 is CASSESRQLYNSPLHF. CDR3 coding DNA: TGTGCCAGCAGTGAAAGTAGACAGTTGTATAATTCACCCCTCCACTTT.

The chain couples TRBV6-2 or TRBV6-3 to TRBJ2-1; TRBD2 matches 7 bases. The germline V gene encodes CDR1 MNHEY and CDR2 SVGEGT. J was trimmed by 3 bases and V by 5 bases; bases with no gene match: 1. CDR3 length: 13 amino acids. The CDR3 DNA is TGTGCCAGCAGTAGCGGGGACTACAATGAGCAGTTCTTC. Amino acid sequence: CASSSGDYNEQFF.

As to this clonotype: Its ends do not fully match the called genes, so a read error is possible. This chain connects TRBV7-7 to TRBJ2-2; 9 bases fit TRBD1. The CDR3 runs to 20 residues. Germline V gene data show CDR1 as SSHAT and CDR2 as FNYEAQ (reference sequence). The chain's CDR3 is CASSSRIKTGTGRTPGELFF. The CDR3 nucleotides are TGTGCTAGCAGCTCCAGGATTAAGACCGGGACAGGGCGTACCCCCGGGGAGCTGTTTTTT.

This clonotype has a handful of counts. This chain connects TRBV24-1 to TRBJ2-2, with TRBD1 matching 9 bases. The CDR3 has 16 amino acids. V trimming: 7 bases; J trimming: 1 base; junction bases outside the gene matches: 6. Germline-derived CDR1 and CDR2 are KGHDR and SFDVKD. The DNA for the CDR3 is TGTGCCACCAGCGATGACAGGGGGAAGAACACCGGGGAGCTGTTTTTT. This sequence encodes CATSDDRGKNTGELFF.

This clonotype occurred a few times. V gene TRBV20-1 combines with J gene TRBJ2-1; 8 nucleotides match TRBD2. The CDR3 consists of 15 residues. V was clipped by 3 bases and J by 5 bases; unmatched bases: 9. CDR1 and CDR2 from the germline V gene are DFQATT and SNEGSKA (reference sequence). The CDR3 bases are TGCAGTGCTAGTGACCTAGCGGGCGATCACAATGAGCAGTTCTTC. Encoded protein: CSASDLAGDHNEQFF.

The chain is built from TRBV27 and TRBJ1-6, with a possible D match to TRBD1 (5 bases). The length of the CDR3 is 15 residues. V was shortened by 1 base and J by 7 bases, with 11 bases between the two germline ends. From germline, CDR1 is MNHEY and CDR2 SMNVEV (reference sequence). CDR3: CASSLFGGANSPLHF. CDR3 nucleotide sequence: TGTGCCAGCAGTTTATTCGGCGGGGCGAATTCACCCCTCCACTTT.

This clonotype was observed a handful of times. The chain uses TRBV6-5 and TRBJ1-5; 9 bases agree with TRBD1. The CDR3 has 16 amino acids. Germline V gene sequence: CDR1 MNHEY, CDR2 SVGAGI. Losses at the gene ends were 2 bases for V and 6 bases for J; bases not matched to a gene: 8. In nucleotides, the CDR3 is TGTGCCAGCAGTTACCACCTTGGACAGGGGAGTCAGCCCCAGCATTTT. This encodes CASSYHLGQGSQPQHF.

This clonotype was seen more than once but under ten times. The J gene is TRBJ2-5, the V gene TRBV28; the D is unclear. Trimming stripped 4 bases from V and 2 bases from J, with 23 bases between. The length of the CDR3 is 18 residues. Per the germline V gene, CDR1 is MDHEN and CDR2 is SYDVKM. CDR3 sequence: CASSSLTAMDVPQETQYF. DNA of the CDR3: TGTGCCAGCAGTTCCCTCACCGCAATGGATGTGCCTCAAGAGACCCAGTACTTC. Together with reference TRBV28 and TRBJ2-5, the CDR3 gives the full variable domain: DVKVTQSSRYLVKRTGEKVFLECVQDMDHENMFWYRQDPGLGLRLIYFSYDVKMKEKGDIPEGYSVSREKKERFSLILESASTNQTSMYLCASSSLTAMDVPQETQYFGPGTRLLVL.

This sequence joins TRBV7-2 and TRBJ1-6; D is ambiguous. Germline CDR1 is SGHTA and CDR2 is FQGNSA. The germline V and J ends were trimmed by 3 bases and 7 bases, with 4 bases remaining between them. CDR3 length: 12 amino acids. CDR3 sequence: CASSFLNSPLHF. The CDR3 nucleotides read TGTGCCAGCAGCTTTCTAAATTCACCCCTCCACTTT.

This clonotype came up once. This chain links TRBV7-9 with TRBJ1-1, with D hard to call. Germline V gene lookup returns CDR1 SEHNR and CDR2 FQNEAQ (reference sequence). The CDR3 sequence is 13 residues long. The V end lost 7 bases, the J end lost 1 base, and 10 bases lay between the germline ends. CDR3 sequence: CASMSSGNTEAFF. CDR3 nucleotides: TGTGCCAGCATGTCTAGCGGGAACACTGAAGCTTTCTTT. Based on the CDR3 plus reference TRBV7-9 and TRBJ1-1, the full variable domain is DTGVSQNPRHKITKRGQNVTFRCDPISEHNRLYWYRQTLGQGPEFLTYFQNEAQLEKSRLLSDRFSAERPKGSFSTLEIQRTEQGDSAMYLCASMSSGNTEAFFGQGTRLTVV.

The chain joins TRBV20-1 to TRBJ2-3; D possibly corresponds to TRBD2 (6 bases). The germline gives CDR1 DFQATT, CDR2 SNEGSKA (reference sequence). V dropped 3 bases and J dropped 5 bases, with 21 bases sitting between them. The CDR3 is made up of 16 amino acids. The CDR3 DNA follows: TGCAGTGCTAGGGCCCCTATTGGCGGGATTGTAGATACGCAGTATTTT. It encodes CSARAPIGGIVDTQYF.

This clonotype has a handful of counts. This chain joins TRBV11-2 and TRBJ1-5; no clear D gene. The germline V and J ends were trimmed by 1 base and 7 bases, with 8 bases remaining between them. The CDR3 spans 13 residues. In germline, CDR1 is SGHAT, CDR2 FQNNGV. CDR3 in DNA: TGTGCCAGCAGCTTAGGGCCCCAACAGCCCCAGCATTTT. It specifies CASSLGPQQPQHF. Full variable domain (rest looked up from reference TRBV11-2 and TRBJ1-5): EAGVAQSPRYKIIEKRQSVAFWCNPISGHATLYWYQQILGQGPKLLIQFQNNGVVDDSQLPKDRFSAERLKGVDSTLKIQPAKLEDSAVYLCASSLGPQQPQHFGDGTRLSIL.

The chain uses TRBV19 and TRBJ1-2; 9 bases fit TRBD1. V shed 6 bases and J 7 bases; nucleotides not matched to a gene: 15. This CDR3 region has 16 residues. CDR1 and CDR2 from the germline V gene are LNHDA and SQIVND (reference sequence). The CDR3 coding sequence is TGTGCCAGTAGCTCCTTGTCGGCACAGGGGGCTTCTGGCTACACCTTC. Protein: CASSSLSAQGASGYTF.

This clonotype has a handful of counts. The CDR3 region has the DNA TGTGCCAGCGCAGACCAGGGGGCAATTAACTATGGCTACACCTTC. Its translation: CASADQGAINYGYTF. This rearrangement joins TRBV2 to TRBJ1-2; 8 nucleotides line up with TRBD1. CDR3 size: 15 residues. Trimming cost V 8 bases and J 1 base; bases outside gene matches: 9. Germline values: CDR1 SNHLY, CDR2 FYNNEI.

The chain links TRBV6-2 or TRBV6-3 to TRBJ2-5, with 8 bases that match TRBD2. The CDR3 runs to 13 residues. V lost 11 bases to trimming and J lost 5 bases; unmatched junction nucleotides: 10. Germline-derived CDR1 and CDR2 are MNHEY and SVGEGT. The CDR3 DNA is TGTGCCGGAAAGCCTTCGGGGGGGGAGACCCAGTACTTC. The encoded protein is CAGKPSGGETQYF.

The chain is built from TRBV7-3 and TRBJ2-7, with D possibly being TRBD1 or TRBD2 (7 bases each). The CDR3 loop spans 17 amino acids. CDR1 is SGHTA, CDR2 FQGTGA, per germline. V lost 5 bases and J 3 bases, leaving 23 bases between the germline ends. In nucleotides, the CDR3 is TGTGCCAGCAGCCCCCTGGGACAGCGGGGAATCCTCTACGAGCAGTACTTC. This translates into CASSPLGQRGILYEQYF.

The chain is built from TRBV7-2 and TRBJ2-1; 8 bases agree with TRBD2. CDR3 length: 16 residues. V shed 4 bases, J shed 0 bases, and the junction held 5 bases outside the gene matches. Germline loops: CDR1 SGHTA, CDR2 FQGNSA. The CDR3 is CASSYSGGVSYNEQFF. CDR3 nucleotides: TGTGCCAGCAGCTACTCCGGGGGGGTCTCCTACAATGAGCAGTTCTTC.

This clonotype was counted between two and nine times. In DNA form, the CDR3 reads TGTGCCAGCAGCTTAGCAGGAGGGTACGAGCAGTACTTC. Protein: CASSLAGGYEQYF. The chain employs TRBV7-3 and TRBJ2-7; tentatively, D is TRBD2 (6 bases). CDR1 SGHTA and CDR2 FQGTGA come from the germline V gene. Trimming cost V 2 bases and J 4 bases, with 9 bases left between them. This CDR3 region has 13 residues.

The chain links TRBV28 to TRBJ2-7; 7 bases fit TRBD1. Trimming at V came to 5 bases and at J to 6 bases, leaving 7 bases not matched to a gene. The CDR3 spans 13 residues. Per the germline V gene, CDR1 is MDHEN and CDR2 is SYDVKM. The CDR3 sequence is CASSDRVPREQYF. In DNA, the CDR3 is TGTGCCAGCAGTGACAGGGTCCCTCGCGAGCAGTACTTC.

The CDR3 nucleotides are TGTGCCAGCAGCACCCGGTTTGGCAGGGTCACTGAAGCTTTCTTT. It translates to CASSTRFGRVTEAFF. This chain uses TRBV11-2 with TRBJ1-1, with a possible D match to TRBD1 (5 bases). The CDR3 covers 15 residues. V was trimmed by 5 bases and J by 4 bases, leaving 17 bases between them. Germline lookup yields CDR1 SGHAT and CDR2 FQNNGV. Together with reference TRBV11-2 and TRBJ1-1, the CDR3 gives the full variable domain: EAGVAQSPRYKIIEKRQSVAFWCNPISGHATLYWYQQILGQGPKLLIQFQNNGVVDDSQLPKDRFSAERLKGVDSTLKIQPAKLEDSAVYLCASSTRFGRVTEAFFGQGTRLTVV.

The V gene is TRBV9, the J gene TRBJ1-5; 8 bases line up with TRBD1. CDR1 and CDR2 (germline): SGDLS, YYNGEE. The V gene end was trimmed by 3 bases and the J gene end by 7 bases; junction bases not matched to a gene: 12. This CDR3 has 16 residues. CDR3 coding DNA: TGTGCCAGCAGCGAAGGGACAGGCGAGAGGGGGCAGCCCCAGCATTTT. Its translation: CASSEGTGERGQPQHF.

The chain carries TRBV12-3 or TRBV12-4 and TRBJ1-6; D not certain. This CDR3 contains 14 residues. V shed 5 bases and J shed 0 bases, with 5 bases lying between them. In DNA, the CDR3 is TGTGCCAGCAGTCTAAGCTCCTATAATTCACCCCTCCACTTT. Protein: CASSLSSYNSPLHF.

This clonotype came up once. This chain links TRBV27 with TRBJ1-4, with D possibly TRBD1 on 5 matching bases. The V end lost 0 bases, the J end lost 0 bases, and 11 bases lay between the germline ends. Germline CDR1 reads MNHEY; CDR2 reads SMNVEV (reference sequence). The CDR3 totals 17 residues. The CDR3 nucleotides are TGTGCCAGCAGTTTATCGTTTGGGGACGCAACTAATGAAAAACTGTTTTTT. Translating gives CASSLSFGDATNEKLFF.

This clonotype was detected only a few times. The chain carries TRBV6-1 and TRBJ1-2, with a weak D call TRBD1 (6 bases). This CDR3 region has 12 residues. The V end lost 7 bases, the J end lost 10 bases, and 16 bases lay between the germline ends. Germline CDR1 and CDR2: MNHNS and SASEGT. CDR3 amino acids: CASNGGGKDYTF. CDR3 in DNA: TGTGCCAGCAATGGAGGGGGGAAGGACTACACCTTC.

The chain joins TRBV6-1 to TRBJ1-5; 8 bases fit TRBD1. This CDR3 has 13 residues. In germline, CDR1 is MNHNS, CDR2 SASEGT. The J segment lost 7 bases and the V segment lost 4 bases, leaving 3 bases of the junction unmatched. As DNA, the CDR3 is TGTGCCAGCAGTGGGACAGGGAGGCAGCCCCAGCATTTT. Translation: CASSGTGRQPQHF.

This clonotype was detected only a few times. CDR3 sequence: CASSLAFPGAPLHF. The CDR3 DNA reads TGTGCCAGCAGCTTAGCATTTCCGGGCGCACCCCTCCACTTT. The rearrangement uses TRBV7-9 and TRBJ1-6; unclear D gene. The CDR3 spans 14 residues. CDR1 and CDR2 from the germline V gene are SEHNR and FQNEAQ (reference sequence). V gave up 0 bases and J gave up 11 bases, with 11 bases separating them.